The 25 T cell receptor beta chains below were found in one sample sequenced in a study of blood T cell repertoires in COVID-19. The data were produced by immunoSEQ multiplex PCR, yet TCRdb's version contains in-frame clones alone and is incomplete. The repertoire holds about 220,000 clones, with about 80% as singletons. The sample was peripheral blood. These receptor sequences come from a woman in her thirties who had recovered from COVID-19.

DNA of the CDR3: TGTGCCAGCTCACCCCCTAGCGTCGGAGGCGGGGAGCTGTTTTTT. Its protein is CASSPPSVGGGELFF. The J gene is TRBJ2-2, the V gene TRBV18; TRBD2 might be the D (6 bases). V shed 3 bases and J shed 7 bases, with 15 bases lying between them. Germline CDR1 is KGHSH and CDR2 is LQKENI. The CDR3 length is 15 residues.

V gene TRBV18 combines with J gene TRBJ2-1, with 7 bases matching TRBD2. The CDR3 covers 18 residues. The trim removed 0 bases at V and 6 bases at J, leaving 14 bases unmatched. In germline, CDR1 is KGHSH, CDR2 LQKENI. This chain's CDR3 is CASSPPSSGGRLINEQFF. CDR3 sequence (DNA): TGTGCCAGCTCACCACCCTCATCGGGAGGCCGCTTAATCAATGAGCAGTTCTTC. Using reference TRBV18 and TRBJ2-1 for the parts outside the CDR3, the full variable domain is NAGVMQNPRHLVRRRGQEARLRCSPMKGHSHVYWYRQLPEEGLKFMVYLQKENIIDESGMPKERFSAEFPKEGPSILRIQQVVRGDSAAYFCASSPPSSGGRLINEQFFGPGTRLTVL.

This clone was found a few times. CDR3: CASGRDRGKGYTF. The CDR3 DNA reads TGTGCCAGCGGTAGGGACAGGGGGAAGGGCTACACCTTC. The gene calls are TRBV28 and TRBJ1-2; 11 positions agree with TRBD1. Trimming cost V 8 bases and J 8 bases; bases outside gene matches: 7. Germline V gives CDR1 MDHEN, CDR2 SYDVKM. The CDR3 runs to 13 residues.

The gene calls are TRBV19 and TRBJ1-2; the D gene is possibly TRBD1 (5 bases). V was pared by 8 bases and J by 2 bases, with 9 bases between. CDR1 and CDR2 (germline): LNHDA, SQIVND (reference sequence). The CDR3 is made up of 12 amino acids. Written as DNA, the CDR3 is TGTGCCAGTGCGCAGGGAAACTATGGCTACACCTTC. Translating it yields CASAQGNYGYTF.

This rearrangement joins TRBV5-1 to TRBJ1-1; 8 positions match TRBD1. The germline CDR1 and CDR2 sequences are SGHRS and YFSETQ. Trimming removed 3 bases from V and 8 bases from J; junction bases left unmatched: 18. CDR3 length equals 17 residues. The CDR3 is CASSSVTGTGRVQEAFF. DNA for the CDR3: TGCGCCAGCAGCTCGGTTACTGGGACAGGTAGGGTTCAGGAAGCTTTCTTT.

This clone was detected once. J is TRBJ2-7 and V is TRBV7-9; D possibly corresponds to TRBD1 (6 bases). CDR1 is SEHNR and CDR2 is FQNEAQ in the germline V gene (reference sequence). Trimming pared 5 bases from V and 5 bases from J, leaving 13 bases between. The CDR3 totals 13 residues. CDR3 in DNA: TGTGCCAGCAGCCGGACAGAGTTGGACGAGCAGTACTTC. Translation gives CASSRTELDEQYF.

CDR3 in DNA: TGTGCCAGCAGCTTTTTGGCGGGCGAGCAGTACTTC. It translates to CASSFLAGEQYF. V is TRBV7-2 and J is TRBJ2-7; maybe TRBD2 (5 bases). Trimming left V 3 bases short and J 6 bases short, with 9 bases between. CDR3 length equals 12 residues. CDR1 and CDR2 from the germline V gene are SGHTA and FQGNSA.

The chain couples TRBV9 to TRBJ2-1; no clear D. Germline V CDR1 and CDR2: SGDLS, YYNGEE. Trimming left V 3 bases short and J 3 bases short, with 13 bases between. The CDR3 contains 15 residues. CDR3 sequence: CASSESAPGYNEQFF. Here the CDR3 DNA reads TGTGCCAGCAGCGAGAGCGCCCCCGGCTACAATGAGCAGTTCTTC. The full variable domain, its missing parts supplied by reference TRBV9 and TRBJ2-1, is DSGVTQTPKHLITATGQRVTLRCSPRSGDLSVYWYQQSLDQGLQFLIQYYNGEERAKGNILERFSAQQFPDLHSELNLSSLELGDSALYFCASSESAPGYNEQFFGPGTRLTVL.

The rearrangement links TRBV5-5 to TRBJ2-1; perhaps TRBD2 as D (5 bases). Germline V CDR1 and CDR2: SGHKS, YYEKEE (reference sequence). Trimming left V 7 bases short and J 10 bases short, with 27 bases between. The CDR3 consists of 16 residues. The CDR3 DNA reads TGTGCCAGCCGCAGACCGGGATCCTCTCCACTCATGGAGCAGTTCTTC. The encoded protein is CASRRPGSSPLMEQFF.

The chain joins TRBV9 to TRBJ2-3, with TRBD2 matching over 7 bases. The CDR3 is made up of 21 amino acids. Germline trimming cut 0 bases from V and 5 bases from J; bases unmatched to any gene: 24. CDR1 and CDR2 from the germline V gene are SGDLS and YYNGEE. CDR3 sequence: CASSVESPFRGRVSEGDTQYF. Here the CDR3 DNA reads TGTGCCAGCAGCGTAGAGTCCCCTTTCCGCGGGAGAGTAAGCGAAGGAGATACGCAGTATTTT.

The chain combines TRBV10-2 with TRBJ2-7; D possibly corresponds to TRBD2 (6 bases). Trimming pared 6 bases from V and 4 bases from J, leaving 13 bases between. Germline V gives CDR1 WSHSY, CDR2 SAAADI. The CDR3 has 13 residues. The CDR3 DNA reads as TGCGCCAGCAGGCCGGGGCGGGGTTACGAGCAGTACTTC. It codes for CASRPGRGYEQYF.

The chain uses TRBV6-6 and TRBJ2-7, with a weak D call TRBD1 (5 bases). V was trimmed by 9 bases and J by 2 bases, leaving 17 bases between them. Germline V CDR1 and CDR2: MNHNY, SVGAGI (reference sequence). The CDR3 is 14 residues long. The CDR3 sequence is CASTSQGYTYEQYF. The CDR3 bases are TGTGCCAGTACCTCCCAGGGATATACCTACGAGCAGTACTTC.

The V and J genes are TRBV19 and TRBJ2-5; 10 bases are a match to TRBD1. V trimming: 3 bases; J trimming: 4 bases; junction bases outside the gene matches: 11. Germline V gene sequence: CDR1 LNHDA, CDR2 SQIVND (reference sequence). The CDR3 is made up of 17 amino acids. The CDR3 here is CASSIGGTGVVSETQYF. Written as DNA, the CDR3 is TGTGCCAGTAGTATCGGGGGGACAGGGGTGGTGTCAGAGACCCAGTACTTC.

The chain combines TRBV11-2 with TRBJ1-1; D uncertain. Looked up from germline, CDR1 is SGHAT and CDR2 is FQNNGV. The CDR3 is made up of 14 amino acids. The V gene lost 1 base and the J gene lost 1 base, with 7 bases spanning the gap. CDR3 residues: CASSLGLSNTEAFF. The CDR3, as DNA: TGTGCCAGCAGCTTAGGACTATCGAACACTGAAGCTTTCTTT.

The gene calls are TRBV5-5 and TRBJ2-3; 7 bases are a match to TRBD2. The CDR3 is 15 residues long. Germline trimming cut 0 bases from V and 2 bases from J; bases unmatched to any gene: 3. The germline V gene encodes CDR1 SGHKS and CDR2 YYEKEE (reference sequence). In nucleotides, the CDR3 is TGTGCCAGCAGCTTGGGACTAGCCACCACAGATACGCAGTATTTT. It encodes CASSLGLATTDTQYF.

The chain joins TRBV7-6 to TRBJ1-5, with D possibly TRBD1 on 6 matching bases. Germline CDR1 reads SGHVS; CDR2 reads FNYEAQ. V was cut by 5 bases and J by 3 bases, with 14 bases left in between. There are 15 residues in the CDR3. CDR3 nucleotide sequence: TGTGCCAGCAGCCTCACAGGGACCAACAATCAGCCCCAGCATTTT. It translates to CASSLTGTNNQPQHF.

This chain connects TRBV19 to TRBJ1-5; a weak D match, TRBD1 (5 bases). Germline CDR1 reads LNHDA; CDR2 reads SQIVND (reference sequence). V lost 3 bases to trimming and J lost 3 bases, with 12 bases between them. This CDR3 contains 15 residues. The chain's CDR3 is CASSIMRQFNQPQHF. The DNA of the CDR3 is TGTGCCAGTAGTATTATGAGACAGTTCAATCAGCCCCAGCATTTT.

This rearrangement joins TRBV28 to TRBJ1-2; perhaps TRBD1 as D (5 bases). The V gene's germline CDR1 is MDHEN and CDR2 SYDVKM. This CDR3 comprises 13 residues. Trimming cost V 8 bases and J 5 bases, with 15 bases left between them. The CDR3 is CASSGFGGYGYTF. The DNA for the CDR3 is TGTGCCAGCTCGGGATTCGGGGGGTATGGCTACACCTTC.

This sequence joins TRBV9 and TRBJ1-4; the match to TRBD1 covers 12 bases. CDR1 and CDR2 (germline): SGDLS, YYNGEE. V shed 3 bases and J 8 bases; nucleotides not matched to a gene: 11. The CDR3 is 17 amino acids. This chain's CDR3 is CASSAAGDRGRDEKLFF. Written as DNA, the CDR3 is TGTGCCAGCAGCGCGGCGGGGGACAGGGGGCGGGACGAAAAACTGTTTTTT.

The V gene is TRBV7-9, the J gene TRBJ2-2; maybe TRBD2 (6 bases). V dropped 4 bases and J dropped 6 bases, with 12 bases sitting between them. This CDR3 is 14 amino acids long. CDR1 and CDR2 from the germline V gene are SEHNR and FQNEAQ (reference sequence). The CDR3 region has the DNA TGTGCCAGCAGCTCCGCGGGACCACCCGGGGAGCTGTTTTTT. It yields the protein CASSSAGPPGELFF. Full variable domain (missing parts from reference TRBV7-9 and TRBJ2-2): DTGVSQNPRHKITKRGQNVTFRCDPISEHNRLYWYRQTLGQGPEFLTYFQNEAQLEKSRLLSDRFSAERPKGSFSTLEIQRTEQGDSAMYLCASSSAGPPGELFFGEGSRLTVL.

The chain has TRBV3-1 (or the pseudogene TRBV3-2) and TRBJ1-3; D perhaps matches TRBD1 (6 bases). This CDR3 is 15 amino acids long. V was clipped by 4 bases and J by 0 bases, with 10 bases between them. From germline, CDR1 is LGHDT and CDR2 YNNKEL (reference sequence). CDR3 in amino acids: CASSPTGISGNTIYF. The CDR3 DNA is TGTGCCAGCAGCCCTACAGGGATCTCTGGAAACACCATATATTTT.

V gene TRBV19 combines with J gene TRBJ2-1, with D maybe TRBD2 (6 bases). The CDR3 totals 16 residues. Trimming shortened V by 7 bases and J by 7 bases, and 23 bases separated the two germline ends. From germline, CDR1 is LNHDA and CDR2 SQIVND (reference sequence). CDR3 amino acids: CASNPNSGYAPNEQFF. The CDR3 DNA follows: TGTGCCAGTAATCCGAATAGCGGCTACGCACCAAATGAGCAGTTCTTC.

This clone was detected only once. This rearrangement joins TRBV7-9 to TRBJ1-6, with D uncertain. Germline CDR1 and CDR2: SEHNR and FQNEAQ (reference sequence). Trimming left V 1 base short and J 5 bases short, with 6 bases between. The CDR3 has 14 residues. In DNA, the CDR3 is TGTGCCAGCAGCTTAGGGCAGAATAATTCACCCCTCCACTTT. Translating gives CASSLGQNNSPLHF.

The chain is built from TRBV5-6 and TRBJ2-1; D possibly corresponds to TRBD2 (6 bases). V was clipped by 0 bases and J by 9 bases, with 16 bases between them. The CDR3 loop spans 15 amino acids. Germline V gene sequence: CDR1 SGHDT, CDR2 YYEEEE. DNA of the CDR3: TGTGCCAGCAGCTTGGTACCGGGAGTTGGGAGTGAGCAGTTCTTC. Amino acid sequence: CASSLVPGVGSEQFF.

The chain uses TRBV5-6 and TRBJ2-2; possible D gene TRBD1, 5 bases. The V gene lost 0 bases and the J gene lost 5 bases, with 5 bases spanning the gap. This CDR3 spans 13 amino acids. CDR1 is SGHDT, CDR2 YYEEEE, per germline. The CDR3 loop reads CASSLEGTGELFF. CDR3 coding DNA: TGTGCCAGCAGCTTGGAGGGGACCGGGGAGCTGTTTTTT.